A selection of T cell receptor beta chains follows, all from one sample in a study of blood T cell repertoires in COVID-19. The method was immunoSEQ multiplex PCR; TCRdb's version includes in-frame clones alone and lacks a portion of them. The repertoire has approximately 230,000 clones, roughly 91% of them found once; the top ten carry over 4%. Input material: PBMCs or T cells enriched from blood (not recorded which). Source of these receptors: a woman aged 25 to 45 who had recovered from COVID-19. CDR3s include the opening cysteine and the closing phenylalanine or tryptophan. The order of the fields is V gene, clone size, J gene, D gene, CDR3 protein, CDR3 DNA. The D gene is left open where the match is weak. Where a row states a size, it is once, few, many or the class of an expanded clone; other rows omit it.

>TRBV4-2|.|TRBJ1-5|.
CASSQDRQGTSNQPQHF
TGTGCCAGCAGCCAAGATCGGCAGGGAACGAGCAATCAGCCCCAGCATTTT
>TRBV7-9|.|TRBJ1-1|.
CASSLGGDTEAFF
TGTGCCAGCAGCTTAGGGGGGGACACTGAAGCTTTCTTT
>TRBV7-2|once|TRBJ1-2|.
CASSRDKNYGYTF
TGTGCCAGCAGCCGGGACAAGAACTATGGCTACACCTTC
>TRBV28|.|TRBJ1-2|.
CASSSLGVAQGNYGYTF
TGTGCCAGCAGTTCCCTCGGGGTCGCTCAGGGGAACTATGGCTACACCTTC
>TRBV5-6|.|TRBJ1-5|.
CASSTGGDLFSQPQHF
TGTGCCAGCAGCACGGGGGGGGACTTGTTCAGTCAGCCCCAGCATTTT
>TRBV10-3|.|TRBJ2-3|TRBD2
CATDSGGSTDTQYF
TGTGCCACCGATAGCGGGGGGAGCACAGATACGCAGTATTTT
>TRBV11-2|.|TRBJ1-2|.
CASSSPGSYGYTF
TGTGCCAGCAGCTCCCCGGGTAGCTATGGCTACACCTTC
>TRBV27|.|TRBJ1-2|TRBD1
CASSFGRGSGGYTF
TGTGCCAGCAGTTTCGGCAGGGGGAGTGGTGGCTACACCTTC
>TRBV28|.|TRBJ2-7|.
CASSLQQANYEQYF
TGTGCCAGCAGTTTACAACAGGCAAACTACGAGCAGTACTTC
>TRBV9|.|TRBJ1-4|.
CASSPHPMGTNEKLFF
TGTGCCAGCAGCCCACATCCTATGGGGACAAATGAAAAACTGTTTTTT
>TRBV28|.|TRBJ1-6|.
CASSSILGAGGYSPLHF
TGTGCCAGCAGTTCGATATTGGGGGCGGGGGGTTACTCACCCCTCCACTTT
>TRBV3-1/TRBV3-2|.|TRBJ1-3|.
CASTRTNSGNTIYF
TGTGCCAGCACCCGGACTAACTCTGGAAACACCATATATTTT
>TRBV19|few|TRBJ2-1|.
CASSIDSREQFF
TGTGCCAGTAGTATCGACAGCCGGGAGCAGTTCTTC
>TRBV4-3|.|TRBJ2-5|TRBD2
CASSPGGVQETQYF
TGCGCCAGCAGTCCCGGGGGGGTCCAAGAGACCCAGTACTTC
>TRBV11-1|.|TRBJ1-2|TRBD1
CASRTGGSGYTF
TGTGCCAGCAGGACAGGGGGCAGTGGCTACACCTTC
>TRBV7-3|.|TRBJ1-6|.
CASSLAAQGSNSPLHF
TGTGCCAGCAGCTTAGCGGCCCAGGGGAGTAATTCACCCCTCCACTTT
>TRBV27|.|TRBJ1-6|TRBD1
CASSFGTGNNSPLHF
TGTGCCAGCAGTTTCGGGACAGGGAATAATTCACCCCTCCACTTT
>TRBV28|.|TRBJ2-2|.
CASSLIGLGAGELFF
TGTGCCAGCAGTCTTATTGGCCTCGGAGCCGGGGAGCTGTTTTTT
>TRBV4-2|.|TRBJ2-5|TRBD2
CASSQVVPSGSLGQETQYF
TGTGCCAGCAGCCAAGTCGTTCCTAGCGGGAGTTTGGGCCAAGAGACCCAGTACTTC
>TRBV28|.|TRBJ2-1|TRBD1
CAAQNRGMYNEQFF
TGTGCCGCTCAAAACAGGGGTATGTACAATGAGCAGTTCTTC
>TRBV11-3|.|TRBJ1-6|.
CASSSGPLGSPLHF
TGTGCCAGCAGCTCGGGTCCATTGGGTTCACCCCTCCACTTT
>TRBV5-5|.|TRBJ2-1|.
CASSQGSVSGYNEQFF
TGTGCCAGCAGCCAAGGAAGTGTATCCGGGTACAATGAGCAGTTCTTC
>TRBV6-5|.|TRBJ1-5|.
CASSYGAGSQPQHF
TGTGCCAGCAGTTACGGGGCAGGGTCCCAGCCCCAGCATTTT
>TRBV19|.|TRBJ2-1|TRBD2
CASSILGTSNEQFF
TGTGCCAGTAGTATTTTGGGGACTAGCAATGAGCAGTTCTTC
>TRBV28|.|TRBJ1-2|.
CASSSGYSGYTF
TGTGCCAGCAGTTCAGGGTATTCGGGCTACACCTTC
>TRBV28|.|TRBJ1-4|.
CASSLVGGNEKLFF
TGTGCCAGCAGTTTAGTCGGGGGGAATGAAAAACTGTTTTTT
>TRBV12-5|.|TRBJ2-1|TRBD2
CASGLVRLAGGNSYNEQFF
TGTGCTAGTGGTTTGGTACGACTAGCGGGAGGTAACTCCTACAATGAGCAGTTCTTC
>TRBV2|.|TRBJ2-1|TRBD1
CAPRQGGSYNEQFF
TGTGCCCCCAGACAGGGGGGCTCCTACAATGAGCAGTTCTTC
>TRBV25-1|.|TRBJ1-4|TRBD1
CASSEVRGQYNEKLFF
TGTGCCAGCAGTGAAGTTCGGGGACAGTATAATGAAAAACTGTTTTTT
>TRBV3-1/TRBV3-2|.|TRBJ2-1|TRBD2
CASSRGPLAGGWVF
TGTGCCAGCAGCCGAGGGCCGCTAGCGGGCGGCTGGGTCTTC
>TRBV6-5|.|TRBJ2-1|.
CASSYSGGEQFF
TGTGCCAGCAGTTACTCGGGAGGCGAGCAGTTCTTC
>TRBV7-8|.|TRBJ1-5|TRBD1
CAGSATGGGNQPQHF
TGTGCCGGCAGCGCAACAGGGGGCGGCAATCAGCCCCAGCATTTT
>TRBV27|.|TRBJ2-7|.
CASSLSWAKSPYEQYF
TGTGCCAGCAGTTTATCATGGGCTAAGAGTCCCTACGAGCAGTACTTC
>TRBV28|.|TRBJ1-1|TRBD1
CASSLIPYRGENTEAFF
TGTGCCAGCAGTTTGATCCCCTACAGGGGAGAGAACACTGAAGCTTTCTTT
>TRBV6-5|.|TRBJ2-3|.
CASKTGSTDTQYF
TGTGCCAGCAAAACAGGGAGCACAGATACGCAGTATTTT
>TRBV18|.|TRBJ1-2|TRBD1
CASSPPGDRGGYTF
TGTGCCAGCTCACCACCGGGGGACAGGGGTGGCTACACCTTC
>TRBV30|.|TRBJ1-1|.
CAWSVWDMAFF
TGTGCCTGGAGTGTCTGGGACATGGCTTTCTTT
>TRBV19|.|TRBJ1-1|.
CASSSGFTEAFF
TGTGCCAGTTCCTCAGGGTTCACTGAAGCTTTCTTT
>TRBV20-1|.|TRBJ1-5|TRBD1
CSASTGTGQYSNQPQHF
TGCAGTGCTAGTACCGGGACAGGACAGTATAGCAATCAGCCCCAGCATTTT
>TRBV4-3|.|TRBJ1-2|TRBD1
CASSQDRVGGYTF
TGCGCCAGCAGCCAGGACAGGGTCGGTGGCTACACCTTC
>TRBV3-1/TRBV3-2|.|TRBJ2-1|TRBD1
CASSPRDRGSNEQFF
TGTGCCAGCAGCCCCCGGGACAGGGGTTCTAATGAGCAGTTCTTC
>TRBV30|.|TRBJ2-7|TRBD2
CAWNLGGDPQYF
TGTGCCTGGAATTTGGGGGGGGACCCGCAGTACTTC
>TRBV5-4|.|TRBJ2-5|.
CASSSIETQYF
TGTGCCAGCAGCTCTATTGAGACCCAGTACTTC
>TRBV28|.|TRBJ2-2|.
CASSFFWAAGELFF
TGTGCCAGCAGTTTTTTCTGGGCAGCCGGGGAGCTGTTTTTT
>TRBV2|.|TRBJ2-2|.
CASSSDGLNTGELFF
TGTGCCAGCAGTTCTGATGGCCTGAACACCGGGGAGCTGTTTTTT
>TRBV5-4|.|TRBJ2-5|TRBD2
CASSSGLAGGRAQETQYF
TGTGCCAGCAGCTCTGGACTAGCGGGAGGGAGGGCCCAAGAGACCCAGTACTTC
>TRBV9|few|TRBJ2-1|.
CASSVGGHGRGYNEQFF
TGTGCCAGCAGCGTAGGGGGTCATGGTCGGGGCTACAATGAGCAGTTCTTC
>TRBV7-2|.|TRBJ1-1|.
CASRPTGQPSSNTEAFF
TGTGCCAGCAGACCTACCGGACAGCCCTCGTCGAACACTGAAGCTTTCTTT
>TRBV3-1/TRBV3-2|.|TRBJ2-3|TRBD2
CASSQVGTSGSGTDTQYF
TGTGCCAGCAGCCAAGTTGGGACTAGCGGGAGTGGCACAGATACGCAGTATTTT
>TRBV7-6|.|TRBJ2-1|TRBD2
CASSLDLAGGNEQFF
TGTGCCAGCAGCTTAGACCTAGCGGGAGGAAATGAGCAGTTCTTC